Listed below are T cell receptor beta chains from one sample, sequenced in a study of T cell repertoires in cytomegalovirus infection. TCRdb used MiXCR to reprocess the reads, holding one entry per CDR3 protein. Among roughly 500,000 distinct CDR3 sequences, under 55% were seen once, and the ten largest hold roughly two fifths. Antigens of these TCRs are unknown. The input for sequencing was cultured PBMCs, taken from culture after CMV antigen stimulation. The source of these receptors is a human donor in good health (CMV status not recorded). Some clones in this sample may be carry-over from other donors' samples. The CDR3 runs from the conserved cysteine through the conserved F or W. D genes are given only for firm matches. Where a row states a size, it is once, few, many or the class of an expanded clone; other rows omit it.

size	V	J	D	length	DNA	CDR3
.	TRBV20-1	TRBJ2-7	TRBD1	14	TGCAGTGCTGGCAGCCGGGACAGAATCTACGAGCAGTACTTC	CSAGSRDRIYEQYF
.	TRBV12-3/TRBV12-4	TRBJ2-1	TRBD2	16	TGTGCCAGCACCCAGGAGGGACTAGCGACACACAATGAGCAGTTCTTC	CASTQEGLATHNEQFF
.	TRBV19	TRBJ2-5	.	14	TGTGCCAGTAGTAATTACCGTCAAGGAGAGACCCAGTACTTC	CASSNYRQGETQYF
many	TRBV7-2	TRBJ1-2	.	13	TGTGCCAGCAGTCCCGGACCGAACTATGGCTACACCTTC	CASSPGPNYGYTF
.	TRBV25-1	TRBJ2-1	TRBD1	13	TGTGCCAGCAACAGGGGCCCCTACAATGAGCAGTTCTTC	CASNRGPYNEQFF
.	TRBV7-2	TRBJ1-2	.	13	TGTGCCAGCAGCTTAGTTGACTCCTGGGGCTACACCTTC	CASSLVDSWGYTF
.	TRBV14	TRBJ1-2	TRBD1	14	TGTGCCAGCAGCCAAGATCGACAGGGCTATGGCTACACCTTC	CASSQDRQGYGYTF
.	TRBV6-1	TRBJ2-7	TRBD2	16	TGTGCCAGCAGGCGCCGCCAGCGGGAGTTCTCCTACGAGCAGTACTTC	CASRRRQREFSYEQYF
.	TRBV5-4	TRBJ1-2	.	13	TGTGCCAGCAGCTTGTGGCAGAGCTATGGCTACACCTTC	CASSLWQSYGYTF
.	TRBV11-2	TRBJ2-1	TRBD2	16	TGTGCCAGCAGCTCTGGGGGGACTAGCGGTTACAATGAGCAGTTCTTC	CASSSGGTSGYNEQFF
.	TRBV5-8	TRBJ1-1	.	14	TGTGCCAGCAGCTTAATGCTGAGGAACACTGAAGCTTTCTTT	CASSLMLRNTEAFF
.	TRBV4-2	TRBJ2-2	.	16	TGTGCCAGCAGCCGAGTACCGGGACTCAGCACCGGGGAGCTGTTTTTT	CASSRVPGLSTGELFF
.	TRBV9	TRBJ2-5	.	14	TGTGCCAGCAGCGTAGAAATGGGGCTGGAGACCCAGTACTTC	CASSVEMGLETQYF
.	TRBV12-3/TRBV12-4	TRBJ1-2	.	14	TGTGCCAGCAGCATCCGGGGGAGGTACTATGGCTACACCTTC	CASSIRGRYYGYTF
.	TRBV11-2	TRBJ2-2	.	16	TGTGCCAGCAGCTTATCGGCAGACAGACAAACCGGGGAGCTGTTTTTT	CASSLSADRQTGELFF
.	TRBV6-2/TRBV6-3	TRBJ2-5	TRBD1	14	TGTGCCAGCAGTGCCCCCAGGGGGTCTGAGACCCAGTACTTC	CASSAPRGSETQYF
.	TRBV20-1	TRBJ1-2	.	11	TGCAGTGCTCCAGAGGGCTATGGCTACACCTTC	CSAPEGYGYTF
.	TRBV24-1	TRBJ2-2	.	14	TGTGCCACCGCAGCTAGACAGCATCGGGGGGAGCTGTTTTTT	CATAARQHRGELFF
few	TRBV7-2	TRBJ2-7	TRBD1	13	TGTGCCAGCAGCCGGACAGGGCACGGCGAGCAGTACTTC	CASSRTGHGEQYF
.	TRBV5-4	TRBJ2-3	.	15	TGTGCCAGCAGCCTTGGAAAGGCTAGCGCAGATACGCAGTATTTT	CASSLGKASADTQYF
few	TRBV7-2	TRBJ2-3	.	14	TGTGCCAGCAGCTCCGGGACCGGAACGGATACGCAGTATTTT	CASSSGTGTDTQYF
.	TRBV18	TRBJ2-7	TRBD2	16	TGTGCCAGCTCACCATCTATCGGGACTAGTCGTAACGAGCAGTACTTC	CASSPSIGTSRNEQYF
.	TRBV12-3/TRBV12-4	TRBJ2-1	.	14	TGTGCCAGCAGTTTTCCGCCTCAATTGGCTGAGCAGTTCTTC	CASSFPPQLAEQFF
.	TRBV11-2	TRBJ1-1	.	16	TGTGCCAGCAGCTTACCGATCTTCAGGGGGAACACTGAAGCTTTCTTT	CASSLPIFRGNTEAFF
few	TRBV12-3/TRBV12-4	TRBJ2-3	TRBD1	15	TGTGCCAGCAGTTTGCCGGGACAGGGGGCAGATACGCAGTATTTT	CASSLPGQGADTQYF
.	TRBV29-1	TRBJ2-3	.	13	TGCAGCGTTGAACCGGGGAGCACAGATACGCAGTATTTT	CSVEPGSTDTQYF
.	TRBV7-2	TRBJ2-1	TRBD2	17	TGTGCCAGCAGCTTAGTCGGGACTAGCGGGGGAAACAATGAGCAGTTCTTC	CASSLVGTSGGNNEQFF
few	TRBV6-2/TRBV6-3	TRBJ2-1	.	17	TGTGCCAGCAGGCGAGGCTCACAGGTCAGCTCCTACAATGAGCAGTTCTTC	CASRRGSQVSSYNEQFF
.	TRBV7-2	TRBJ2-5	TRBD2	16	TGTGCCAGCAGCCAGGGGACTAGCTGTTTCCAAGAGACCCAGTACTTC	CASSQGTSCFQETQYF
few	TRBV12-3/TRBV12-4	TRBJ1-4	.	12	TGTGCCAGCTCGGGATCGGACGAAAAACTGTTTTTT	CASSGSDEKLFF
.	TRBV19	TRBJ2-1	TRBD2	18	TGTGCCAGTAGTCTACTAGCGGGTCACCAGGGGGTACACAATGAGCAGTTCTTC	CASSLLAGHQGVHNEQFF
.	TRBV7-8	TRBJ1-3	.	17	TGTGCCAGCAGCTTAGCTGGAGGGGGGATAGCTGGAAACACCATATATTTT	CASSLAGGGIAGNTIYF
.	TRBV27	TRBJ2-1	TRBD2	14	TGTGCCAGCAGTTTGTCTAGCGGAGGGTATGAGCAGTTCTTC	CASSLSSGGYEQFF
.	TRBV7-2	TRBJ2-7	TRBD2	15	TGTGCCAGCAGATGGCAGAGCGGGATGTACTACGAGCAGTACTTC	CASRWQSGMYYEQYF
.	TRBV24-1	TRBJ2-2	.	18	TGTGCCACCAGTGATTTCGGCAAGCCGTTCGCGAACACCGGGGAGCTGTTTTTT	CATSDFGKPFANTGELFF
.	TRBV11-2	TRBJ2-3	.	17	TGTGCCAGCAGCTTAGATGTACGGATCGGTAGCACAGATACGCAGTATTTT	CASSLDVRIGSTDTQYF
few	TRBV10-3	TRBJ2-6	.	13	TGTGCCACCAGGGCCTCTGGGGCCAACGTCCTGACTTTC	CATRASGANVLTF
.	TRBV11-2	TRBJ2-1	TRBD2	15	TGTGCCAGCAGCTTAGGGGTTAGCGGGAGGGCCAGTCGGTTCTTC	CASSLGVSGRASRFF
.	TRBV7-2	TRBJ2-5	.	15	TGTGCCAGCAGCTTAGGGTTGAGGGCCCAAGAGACCCAGTACTTC	CASSLGLRAQETQYF
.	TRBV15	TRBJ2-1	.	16	TGTGCCACCAGCAGGTCAGAACGGAACCTATACAATGAGCAGTTCTTC	CATSRSERNLYNEQFF
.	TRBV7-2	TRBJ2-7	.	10	TGTGCCAGCAGCTTCTACGAGCAGTACTTC	CASSFYEQYF
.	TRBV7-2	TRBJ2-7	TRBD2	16	TGTGCCAGCAGTCCCCCGGGACTAGCGGGAGTTCGGGAGCAGTACTTC	CASSPPGLAGVREQYF
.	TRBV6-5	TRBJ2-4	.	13	TGTGCCAGCAGTTACTCGGGGAAAAACATTCAGTACTTC	CASSYSGKNIQYF
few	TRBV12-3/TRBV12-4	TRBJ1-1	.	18	TGTGCCAGCAGTCCAATTAATAAGGGGTGGCAGGGGATAATAAAAGCTTTCTTT	CASSPINKGWQGIIKAFF
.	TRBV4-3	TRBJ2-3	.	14	TGCGCCAGCAGCCCCCGGGGTCTGGCAAATACGCAGTATTTT	CASSPRGLANTQYF
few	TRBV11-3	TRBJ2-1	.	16	TGTGCCAGCAGCTCCGCACAGGGAGCCTATTACAATGAGCAGTTCTTC	CASSSAQGAYYNEQFF
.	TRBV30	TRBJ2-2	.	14	TGTGCCTGGAGTGTGGGGGTTAAGGGCGGGGAGCTGTTTTTT	CAWSVGVKGGELFF
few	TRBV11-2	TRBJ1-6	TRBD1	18	TGTGCCAGCAGCTTTCGACAGGGGGCACCGGGTTCTAATTCACCCCTCCACTTT	CASSFRQGAPGSNSPLHF
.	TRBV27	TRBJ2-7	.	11	TGTGCCAGCCTTCTGAGGCCCGAGCGGACCTTC	CASLLRPERTF